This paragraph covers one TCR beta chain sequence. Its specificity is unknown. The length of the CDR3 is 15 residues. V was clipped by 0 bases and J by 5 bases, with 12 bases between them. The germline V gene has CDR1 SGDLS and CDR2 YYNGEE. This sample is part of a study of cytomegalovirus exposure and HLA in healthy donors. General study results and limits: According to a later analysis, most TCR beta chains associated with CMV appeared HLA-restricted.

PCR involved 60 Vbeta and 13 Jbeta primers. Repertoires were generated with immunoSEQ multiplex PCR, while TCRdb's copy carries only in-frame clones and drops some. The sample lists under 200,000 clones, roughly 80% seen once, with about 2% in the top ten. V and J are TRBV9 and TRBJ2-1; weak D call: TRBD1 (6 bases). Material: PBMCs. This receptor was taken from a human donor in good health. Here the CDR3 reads CASSVGGGQNNEQFF. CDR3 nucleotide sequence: TGTGCCAGCAGCGTAGGAGGAGGACAGAACAATGAGCAGTTCTTC.